Here is one T cell receptor (beta chain) with its context. Trimming removed 7 bases at V and 4 bases at J, with 11 bases between. Germline V gene sequence: CDR1 SNHLY, CDR2 FYNNEI. This CDR3 region has 13 residues. This entry belongs to a study of cytomegalovirus exposure and HLA in healthy donors. The PCR had 60 Vbeta and 13 Jbeta primers. Generated by immunoSEQ multiplex PCR, the TCRdb table keeps only in-frame clones and is missing some. Of about 120,000 clones listed, roughly 78% were seen once; the top ten hold approximately 6.5%. The specimen was PBMCs. The chain is built from TRBV2 and TRBJ1-3; weak D call: TRBD1 (5 bases). The receptor comes from a woman in her thirties or forties in good health and CMV-seronegative. CDR3 nucleotides: TGTGCCAGCACCCCAGCAGGGGGAAACACCATATATTTT. It encodes CASTPAGGNTIYF.